Below are 27 T cell receptor beta chains sequenced from a single sample in a study of early stage breast cancer tumors. Generated by immunoSEQ multiplex PCR, the TCRdb table keeps only in-frame clones and is missing some. The table records about 51,000 clones, just under 80% of them present only once. Material: blood. These receptor sequences come from a person in their forties with breast cancer.

This chain joins TRBV28 and TRBJ1-2; 8 nucleotides align to TRBD1. Trimming took 6 bases from V and 3 from J; bases not matched to a gene: 6. The germline CDR1 and CDR2 sequences are MDHEN and SYDVKM. The CDR3 runs 14 residues. In nucleotides, the CDR3 is TGTGCCAGCAGACCCCAGGACAGGGACTATGGCTACACCTTC. It yields the protein CASRPQDRDYGYTF.

The chain recombines TRBV30 with TRBJ1-5, with a weak D call TRBD1 (5 bases). Germline V gene data show CDR1 as GTSNPN and CDR2 as SVGIG (reference sequence). Trimming left V 2 bases short and J 7 bases short, with 12 bases between. The CDR3 sequence is 13 residues long. CDR3 DNA: TGTGCCTGGAGTCCAGGGAATAGGCAGCCCCAGCATTTT. Amino acid sequence: CAWSPGNRQPQHF.

This sequence joins TRBV19 and TRBJ1-1; possible D gene TRBD1, 6 bases. V was shortened by 7 bases and J by 4 bases, with 10 bases between the two germline ends. Germline V lookup: CDR1 LNHDA, CDR2 SQIVND (reference sequence). This CDR3 has 12 amino acids. DNA for the CDR3: TGTGCCAGTACAGCCAGGGGCACTGAAGCTTTCTTT. Residues: CASTARGTEAFF.

The gene calls are TRBV5-6 and TRBJ2-5; 13 nucleotides align to TRBD2. Losses at the gene ends were 4 bases for V and 5 bases for J; bases not matched to a gene: 11. This CDR3 region has 17 residues. Per the germline V gene, CDR1 is SGHDT and CDR2 is YYEEEE. CDR3 DNA: TGTGCCAGCAGCCTACGACTAGCGGGAGGCTCGGGGGAGACCCAGTACTTC. Translated: CASSLRLAGGSGETQYF. The full variable domain, in which reference TRBV5-6 and TRBJ2-5 provide the parts outside the CDR3, is DAGVTQSPTHLIKTRGQQVTLRCSPKSGHDTVSWYQQALGQGPQFIFQYYEEEERQRGNFPDRFSGHQFPNYSSELNVNALLLGDSALYLCASSLRLAGGSGETQYFGPGTRLLVL.

This clone was found a few times. The gene calls are TRBV5-1 and TRBJ2-1, with D hard to call. The CDR3 covers 15 residues. Per germline, CDR1 SGHRS and CDR2 YFSETQ. V was clipped by 0 bases and J by 0 bases, with 7 bases between them. The CDR3 sequence is CASSLGSGSYNEQFF. The DNA of the CDR3 is TGCGCCAGCAGCTTGGGATCAGGCTCCTACAATGAGCAGTTCTTC.

The chain joins TRBV5-1 to TRBJ2-3; 8 bases are a match to TRBD2. The junction had 3 bases not matched to a gene; V was cut back by 0 bases and J by 0 bases. The germline V gene encodes CDR1 SGHRS and CDR2 YFSETQ. The length of the CDR3 is 16 residues. For the CDR3, the DNA is TGCGCCAGCAGCTTGGACGCGGGAGGTAGCACAGATACGCAGTATTTT. Amino acid sequence: CASSLDAGGSTDTQYF.

The V gene is TRBV28, the J gene TRBJ2-4; a possible D gene is TRBD1 (5 bases). CDR3 length: 18 amino acids. The germline gives CDR1 MDHEN, CDR2 SYDVKM. V was shortened by 5 bases and J by 1 base, with 21 bases between the two germline ends. CDR3 in amino acids: CASSQFRVLLMAKNIQYF. CDR3 coding DNA: TGTGCCAGCAGTCAATTCAGGGTCCTACTCATGGCCAAAAACATTCAGTACTTC.

This clone has only a few counts. The chain uses TRBV6-5 and TRBJ1-1; a possible D gene is TRBD1 (5 bases). V was pared by 6 bases and J by 1 base, with 12 bases between. The CDR3 runs to 14 residues. The germline V gene encodes CDR1 MNHEY and CDR2 SVGAGI. The CDR3 loop is CASSQGWTNTEAFF. As DNA, the CDR3 is TGTGCCAGCAGCCAGGGCTGGACGAACACTGAAGCTTTCTTT.

Written as DNA, the CDR3 is TGTGCCAGCACCCCGTCCCGGGGGGGTGAGCAGTTCTTC. The encoded protein is CASTPSRGGEQFF. The chain carries TRBV6-1 and TRBJ2-1, with TRBD2 identical over 8 bases. Germline V gene data show CDR1 as MNHNS and CDR2 as SASEGT. V lost 7 bases, J lost 9 bases, and 8 bases stayed unmatched. The CDR3 spans 13 residues.

The genes are TRBV5-1 and TRBJ1-3; D is unresolved. This CDR3 region has 12 residues. The germline V gene encodes CDR1 SGHRS and CDR2 YFSETQ. V gave up 8 bases and J gave up 0 bases, with 6 bases separating them. CDR3 sequence (DNA): TGCGCCAGTCGGGACTCTGGAAACACCATATATTTT. This translates into CASRDSGNTIYF. The whole variable domain, remainder taken from reference TRBV5-1 and TRBJ1-3, is KAGVTQTPRYLIKTRGQQVTLSCSPISGHRSVSWYQQTPGQGLQFLFEYFSETQRNKGNFPGRFSGRQFSNSRSEMNVSTLELGDSALYLCASRDSGNTIYFGEGSWLTVV.

CDR3 DNA sequence: TGCGCCAGCAGCTTGCTACAGGGAACTAATGAAAAACTGTTTTTT. This encodes CASSLLQGTNEKLFF. The chain recombines TRBV5-1 with TRBJ1-4; D is perhaps TRBD1 (6 bases). V lost 1 base to trimming and J lost 1 base, with 8 bases between them. The CDR3 runs to 15 residues. Per germline, CDR1 SGHRS and CDR2 YFSETQ.

The rearrangement uses TRBV7-9 and TRBJ2-7; D remains unclear. The CDR3 is made up of 13 amino acids. Trimming stripped 1 base from V and 2 bases from J, with 6 bases between. Looked up from germline, CDR1 is SEHNR and CDR2 is FQNEAQ (reference sequence). In DNA form, the CDR3 reads TGTGCCAGCAGCTTAGAACCCCCCTACGAGCAGTACTTC. Translating it yields CASSLEPPYEQYF. Full variable domain (remainder filled in from reference TRBV7-9 and TRBJ2-7): DTGVSQNPRHKITKRGQNVTFRCDPISEHNRLYWYRQTLGQGPEFLTYFQNEAQLEKSRLLSDRFSAERPKGSFSTLEIQRTEQGDSAMYLCASSLEPPYEQYFGPGTRLTVT.

The gene calls are TRBV6-1 and TRBJ2-7; possible D gene TRBD2, 5 bases. The V end lost 2 bases, the J end lost 6 bases, and 11 bases lay between the germline ends. The CDR3 is 13 residues long. Looked up from germline, CDR1 is MNHNS and CDR2 is SASEGT. DNA of the CDR3: TGTGCCAGCAGTGAATCACGAGGGTCCGAGCAGTACTTC. Its protein is CASSESRGSEQYF.

This clone was observed a handful of times. The chain uses TRBV4-1 and TRBJ2-7; TRBD1 matches 10 bases. The junction had 4 bases not matched to a gene; V was cut back by 4 bases and J by 4 bases. The CDR3 is made up of 14 amino acids. Looked up from germline, CDR1 is MGHRA and CDR2 is YSYEKL. The DNA of the CDR3 is TGCGCCAGCAGCCGACAGGGGGCTACTTACGAGCAGTACTTC. It specifies CASSRQGATYEQYF.

This clone was counted only a few times. J is TRBJ2-7 and V is TRBV28; D gene uncertain. The CDR3 has 15 residues. V was pared by 5 bases and J by 2 bases, with 16 bases between. The germline gives CDR1 MDHEN, CDR2 SYDVKM. The CDR3 sequence is CASSQSGLMTYEQYF. For the CDR3, the DNA is TGTGCCAGCAGTCAGAGTGGCTTGATGACCTACGAGCAGTACTTC.

The J gene is TRBJ2-7, the V gene TRBV5-4, with D maybe TRBD2 (5 bases). This CDR3 contains 15 residues. Germline loops: CDR1 SGHNT, CDR2 YYREEE (reference sequence). V lost 1 base and J lost 3, with 14 bases in between. The CDR3 spells CASSLSVPGYYEQYF. Here the CDR3 DNA reads TGTGCCAGCAGCTTGTCGGTACCGGGGTACTACGAGCAGTACTTC.

The J gene is TRBJ1-5, the V gene TRBV7-6; D unclear. Deletions cut 2 bases from V and 5 bases from J, with 7 bases between. The CDR3 loop spans 13 amino acids. From germline, CDR1 is SGHVS and CDR2 FNYEAQ. In nucleotides, the CDR3 is TGTGCCAGCAGCTTAACCCGCGATCAGCCCCAGCATTTT. It encodes CASSLTRDQPQHF. Full variable domain (remainder filled in from reference TRBV7-6 and TRBJ1-5): GAGVSQSPRYKVTKRGQDVALRCDPISGHVSLYWYRQALGQGPEFLTYFNYEAQQDKSGLPNDRFSAERPEGSISTLTIQRTEQRDSAMYRCASSLTRDQPQHFGDGTRLSIL.

This clone was seen a single time. V is TRBV2 and J is TRBJ2-5; D is possibly TRBD2 (6 bases). Trimming removed 8 bases from V and 4 bases from J, with 14 bases in between. The CDR3 runs 13 residues. Germline CDR1 and CDR2: SNHLY and FYNNEI. The CDR3 loop reads CASGGGLTETQYF. The CDR3, as DNA: TGTGCCAGCGGGGGAGGACTAACAGAGACCCAGTACTTC.

The chain carries TRBV5-1 and TRBJ1-1; D is possibly TRBD1 (5 bases). Germline V gene sequence: CDR1 SGHRS, CDR2 YFSETQ. Trimming stripped 2 bases from V and 4 bases from J, with 15 bases between. There are 15 residues in the CDR3. The DNA of the CDR3 is TGCGCCAGCAGCTTAACAGGTACGAGCGGCACTGAAGCTTTCTTT. This translates into CASSLTGTSGTEAFF. The full variable domain, with the rest looked up from reference TRBV5-1 and TRBJ1-1, is KAGVTQTPRYLIKTRGQQVTLSCSPISGHRSVSWYQQTPGQGLQFLFEYFSETQRNKGNFPGRFSGRQFSNSRSEMNVSTLELGDSALYLCASSLTGTSGTEAFFGQGTRLTVV.

V gene TRBV5-1 combines with J gene TRBJ2-5; tentative D call: TRBD2 (5 bases). The CDR3 contains 16 residues. Germline V lookup: CDR1 SGHRS, CDR2 YFSETQ. V was pared by 2 bases and J by 4 bases, with 18 bases between. The CDR3 sequence is CASSLMSSTGGETQYF. DNA for the CDR3: TGCGCCAGCAGCTTAATGTCCAGCACTGGAGGAGAGACCCAGTACTTC.

The chain uses TRBV7-9 and TRBJ1-1, with D hard to call. From germline, CDR1 is SEHNR and CDR2 FQNEAQ (reference sequence). CDR3 length equals 11 residues. Trimming cost V 3 bases and J 1 base, with 0 bases left between them. The CDR3: CASSLNTEAFF. The CDR3 nucleotides read TGTGCCAGCAGCTTGAACACTGAAGCTTTCTTT.

This clone is classed as medium-sized. The chain links TRBV2 to TRBJ2-7; no reliable D call. Trimming stripped 6 bases from V and 2 bases from J, with 11 bases between. The CDR3 has 13 residues. The germline V gene encodes CDR1 SNHLY and CDR2 FYNNEI. CDR3 region: CASRGSRTYEQYF. The CDR3 DNA follows: TGTGCCAGCAGGGGGTCTCGGACCTACGAGCAGTACTTC.

The chain is built from TRBV11-3 and TRBJ1-1; 8 bases agree with TRBD1. The junction had 3 bases not matched to a gene; V was cut back by 2 bases and J by 4 bases. The germline V gene encodes CDR1 SGHNT and CDR2 YENEEA. This CDR3 spans 14 amino acids. The CDR3 DNA sequence: TGTGCCAGCAGCTTAACAGGGGGAGGCACTGAAGCTTTCTTT. It translates to CASSLTGGGTEAFF. Drawing the rest from reference TRBV11-3 and TRBJ1-1, the complete variable domain is EAGVVQSPRYKIIEKKQPVAFWCNPISGHNTLYWYLQNLGQGPELLIRYENEEAVDDSQLPKDRFSAERLKGVDSTLKIQPAELGDSAVYLCASSLTGGGTEAFFGQGTRLTVV.

The chain combines TRBV2 with TRBJ2-1; TRBD2 matches 10 bases. The trim removed 7 bases at V and 8 bases at J, leaving 14 bases unmatched. The germline V gene encodes CDR1 SNHLY and CDR2 FYNNEI. The CDR3 runs 16 residues. Here the CDR3 DNA reads TGTGCCAGCACGCCCGAGGCTAGCGGGAGTGGCGATGAGCAGTTCTTC. Its translation: CASTPEASGSGDEQFF. Full variable domain (remainder filled in from reference TRBV2 and TRBJ2-1): EPEVTQTPSHQVTQMGQEVILRCVPISNHLYFYWYRQILGQKVEFLVSFYNNEISEKSEIFDDQFSVERPDGSNFTLKIRSTKLEDSAMYFCASTPEASGSGDEQFFGPGTRLTVL.

This chain connects TRBV19 to TRBJ1-1; D is perhaps TRBD1 (5 bases). Trimming removed 10 bases from V and 4 bases from J, with 16 bases in between. There are 13 residues in the CDR3. The germline V gene encodes CDR1 LNHDA and CDR2 SQIVND (reference sequence). The CDR3 sequence: CAIEPGLGTEAFF. The CDR3 DNA reads as TGTGCCATTGAACCAGGGTTGGGCACTGAAGCTTTCTTT. The full variable domain, its missing parts supplied by reference TRBV19 and TRBJ1-1, is DGGITQSPKYLFRKEGQNVTLSCEQNLNHDAMYWYRQDPGQGLRLIYYSQIVNDFQKGDIAEGYSVSREKKESFPLTVTSAQKNPTAFYLCAIEPGLGTEAFFGQGTRLTVV.

This clone was counted between two and nine times. The CDR3 coding sequence is TGCGCCAGCAGTCGACTGATTGGGGAGACCCAGTACTTC. This codes for CASSRLIGETQYF. V is TRBV4-1 and J is TRBJ2-5; the D is unclear. The CDR3 consists of 13 residues. V was shortened by 6 bases and J by 5 bases, with 13 bases between the two germline ends. The germline gives CDR1 MGHRA, CDR2 YSYEKL.

V usage is TRBV5-1 and J usage is TRBJ2-1; 10 nucleotides agree with TRBD2. The germline CDR1 and CDR2 sequences are SGHRS and YFSETQ. Trimming cost V 0 bases and J 3 bases; bases outside gene matches: 0. The CDR3 is made up of 15 amino acids. CDR3 loop: CASSLGLAGYNEQFF. CDR3 nucleotides: TGCGCCAGCAGCTTGGGACTAGCGGGCTACAATGAGCAGTTCTTC.